This TCR beta chain was recovered during a study of OX40 agonist ivuxolimab in advanced cancers. Overall study context: Eligibility rules accepted prior anti-PD-1, anti-PD-L1 or anti-CTLA-4 therapy, and roughly 40% had some.

Method: immunoSEQ multiplex PCR; TCRdb's copy keeps in-frame clones and lacks some. The table includes roughly 100,000 clones, 70% to 90% detected once. Germline loops: CDR1 LNHDA, CDR2 SQIVND (reference sequence). With 4 bases clipped from V and 5 bases from J, the junction kept 10 bases outside the gene matches. This CDR3 region has 16 residues. No patient had autoimmune disease or received systemic immunosuppression. This rearrangement joins TRBV19 to TRBJ1-5; 8 nucleotides line up with TRBD1. The material sequenced was CD4+ or CD8+ T cells sorted from blood, taken in a trial of the OX40 agonist ivuxolimab. This clonotype originated in an adult with an advanced solid tumor such as melanoma, head and neck, liver or kidney cancer. CDR3 DNA: TGTGCCAGTAGTACAGGGGGGGGACAGGATCATCAGCCCCAGCATTTT. Encoded protein: CASSTGGGQDHQPQHF. The full variable domain, in which reference TRBV19 and TRBJ1-5 provide the parts outside the CDR3, is DGGITQSPKYLFRKEGQNVTLSCEQNLNHDAMYWYRQDPGQGLRLIYYSQIVNDFQKGDIAEGYSVSREKKESFPLTVTSAQKNPTAFYLCASSTGGGQDHQPQHFGDGTRLSIL.